This is a list of T cell receptor beta chains from one sample in a study of identical twins. Each CDR3 protein gets one entry after TCRdb re-called the 5' RACE reads with MiXCR. The sample lists approximately 94,000 distinct CDR3 sequences; about 6.1% were seen once. The sequenced sample was memory T cells sorted from blood. These receptors were taken from a woman aged 45-65 years in good health. CDR3s include the opening cysteine and the closing phenylalanine or tryptophan. Each record gives: clone size, J gene, D gene, V gene, CDR3 DNA, CDR3 protein. The D gene is left open where the match is weak. Expanded clones are given a class, and other clones once, few, many or no size at all.

size: many
J: TRBJ1-2
D: .
V: TRBV2
DNA: TGTGCCAGCGGGTCCGGGAGCTACACCTTC
CDR3: CASGSGSYTF

size: many
J: TRBJ1-4
D: .
V: TRBV4-1
DNA: TGCGCCAGCAGCCAAGGTTCAGGGCCCCCGCGGACTTTT
CDR3: CASSQGSGPPRTF

size: few
J: TRBJ1-5
D: .
V: TRBV23-1
DNA: TGCGCCAGCAGTCAATCGCCCAGGGAGAGCAATCAGCCCCAGCATTTT
CDR3: CASSQSPRESNQPQHF

size: many
J: TRBJ2-4
D: .
V: TRBV20-1
DNA: TGCAGTGCAACGGACTCCAGCGAGGGCATTCAGTACTTC
CDR3: CSATDSSEGIQYF

size: many
J: TRBJ2-7
D: TRBD1
V: TRBV10-3
DNA: TGTGCCATCAGGGGCACAGGGGCGTACGAGCAGTACTTC
CDR3: CAIRGTGAYEQYF

size: many
J: TRBJ2-5
D: .
V: TRBV7-8
DNA: TGTGCCAGCAGCTTAAGGGTAGCAGAGACCCAGTACTTC
CDR3: CASSLRVAETQYF

size: many
J: TRBJ2-2
D: TRBD2
V: TRBV4-1
DNA: TGCGCCAGCAGCCCTCAAAGCGGGAGGGCCTTCGGGGAGCTGTTTTTT
CDR3: CASSPQSGRAFGELFF

size: many
J: TRBJ2-5
D: .
V: TRBV9
DNA: TGTGCCAGCAGCGTAGCGTTGGGGGAGACCCAGTACTTC
CDR3: CASSVALGETQYF

size: many
J: TRBJ1-5
D: TRBD1
V: TRBV29-1
DNA: TGCAGCGTTTCGGACAGGCCCAGCAATCAGCCCCAGCATTTT
CDR3: CSVSDRPSNQPQHF

size: many
J: TRBJ2-1
D: .
V: TRBV6-2/TRBV6-3
DNA: TGTGCCAGCAGGGTGAACAATGAGCAGTTCTTC
CDR3: CASRVNNEQFF

size: many
J: TRBJ1-6
D: TRBD1
V: TRBV5-1
DNA: TGCGCCAGCAGCTTGGGGGACAGGAGCTCCTATAATTCACCCCTCCACTTT
CDR3: CASSLGDRSSYNSPLHF

size: many
J: TRBJ2-3
D: TRBD2
V: TRBV20-1
DNA: TGCAGTGTTGAGTCGTGGGAGGGCCCGGGGACAGATACGCAGTATTTT
CDR3: CSVESWEGPGTDTQYF

size: many
J: TRBJ1-6
D: TRBD1
V: TRBV20-1
DNA: TGCAGTGCTCAACTGGACAGGGGGACGAATAATTCACCCCTCCACTTT
CDR3: CSAQLDRGTNNSPLHF

size: .
J: TRBJ2-5
D: TRBD1
V: TRBV11-2
DNA: TGTGCCAGCAGCGCCTCGGGACAGGGGGCGAAGACCCAGTACTTC
CDR3: CASSASGQGAKTQYF

size: many
J: TRBJ2-2
D: TRBD1
V: TRBV10-1
DNA: TGCGCCAGCAGCATCACAGGGGGGCCCGGGGAGCTGTTTTTT
CDR3: CASSITGGPGELFF

size: many
J: TRBJ2-2
D: .
V: TRBV12-3/TRBV12-4
DNA: TGTGCCAGCAGTTTAGCGCTTTCTTTTGGAGGGGAGCTGTTTTTT
CDR3: CASSLALSFGGELFF

size: many
J: TRBJ2-5
D: .
V: TRBV24-1
DNA: TGTGCCACCAGTGAAATCGAGGGGGGACTCCAGTACTTC
CDR3: CATSEIEGGLQYF

size: many
J: TRBJ2-1
D: TRBD2
V: TRBV24-1
DNA: TGTGCCACCAGTGATCCTAGCGGGAGGGGCGGAAGCAATGAGCAGTTCTTC
CDR3: CATSDPSGRGGSNEQFF

size: few
J: TRBJ1-2
D: .
V: TRBV29-1
DNA: TGCAGCGTTGAAGAAGGGGGGATTGGCTACACCTTC
CDR3: CSVEEGGIGYTF

size: .
J: TRBJ2-6
D: .
V: TRBV25-1
DNA: TGTGCCAGCAGTGAAGTGGGCCGCCCTGGGGCCAACGTCCTGACTTTC
CDR3: CASSEVGRPGANVLTF

size: many
J: TRBJ2-7
D: .
V: TRBV5-6
DNA: TGTGCCAGCAGCTTGTACCCCTCCTACGAGCAGTACTTC
CDR3: CASSLYPSYEQYF

size: many
J: TRBJ2-6
D: .
V: TRBV27
DNA: TGTGCCAGCAGTTTTCGGGGGGCCAACGTCCTGACTTTC
CDR3: CASSFRGANVLTF

size: many
J: TRBJ2-3
D: .
V: TRBV15
DNA: TGTGCCACCAGCAGAGGGGCACAGGGAGGTGATACGCAGTATTTT
CDR3: CATSRGAQGGDTQYF

size: many
J: TRBJ1-1
D: .
V: TRBV28
DNA: TGTGCCAGCAGTAAAATCAGGGGCCCGGACACTGAAGCTTTCTTT
CDR3: CASSKIRGPDTEAFF

size: many
J: TRBJ1-2
D: TRBD1
V: TRBV12-3/TRBV12-4
DNA: TGTGCCAGCAGTCCCCAGGGGGCTGGTGGCTACACCTTC
CDR3: CASSPQGAGGYTF

size: .
J: TRBJ2-1
D: .
V: TRBV30
DNA: TGTGCCTGGAGTGGACTGCAGTACAATGAGCAGTTCTTC
CDR3: CAWSGLQYNEQFF

size: few
J: TRBJ1-2
D: .
V: TRBV30
DNA: TGTGCCTGGAGGATCAAGGGGGGCTACACCTTC
CDR3: CAWRIKGGYTF

size: many
J: TRBJ2-5
D: TRBD2
V: TRBV5-1
DNA: TGCGCCAGCAGCTCCGCGGGACTAGCGGGAGAAGAGACCCAGTACTTC
CDR3: CASSSAGLAGEETQYF

size: .
J: TRBJ2-7
D: TRBD1
V: TRBV28
DNA: TGTGCCGCCCGAAGCCCTGGAGGACAGGGAAAGGGGCAGTACTTC
CDR3: CAARSPGGQGKGQYF

size: many
J: TRBJ1-1
D: .
V: TRBV4-1
DNA: TGCGCCAGCAGCGGCGGGGTCATGAACACTGAAGCTTTCTTT
CDR3: CASSGGVMNTEAFF

size: .
J: TRBJ2-1
D: .
V: TRBV7-9
DNA: TGTGCCAGCAGCTCCACCTGGGGCTCCTACAATGAGCAGTTCTTC
CDR3: CASSSTWGSYNEQFF

size: many
J: TRBJ2-3
D: .
V: TRBV6-6
DNA: TGTGCCAGCAGTTACCGGAAGGGTTTAGATACGCAGTATTTT
CDR3: CASSYRKGLDTQYF

size: .
J: TRBJ2-7
D: .
V: TRBV27
DNA: TGTGCCAGCAGTTTAATAGGGGACGCGGGCGAGCTGTACTTC
CDR3: CASSLIGDAGELYF

size: few
J: TRBJ1-6
D: TRBD1
V: TRBV6-5
DNA: TGTGCCAGCAGTTACTCCACACCCGACGGGACAGTAAACTCACCCCTCCACTTT
CDR3: CASSYSTPDGTVNSPLHF

size: many
J: TRBJ1-2
D: .
V: TRBV28
DNA: TGTGCCAGCAGTTCGGACGCTAACTATGGCTACACCTTC
CDR3: CASSSDANYGYTF

size: .
J: TRBJ2-5
D: TRBD2
V: TRBV9
DNA: TGTGCCAGCAGCCTCCTAGCGGAAGAGACCCAGTACTTC
CDR3: CASSLLAEETQYF

size: .
J: TRBJ2-1
D: TRBD1
V: TRBV10-3
DNA: TGTGCCATCAAGCCGGGACAGGGAAATGAGCAGTTCTTC
CDR3: CAIKPGQGNEQFF

size: many
J: TRBJ2-2
D: .
V: TRBV7-9
DNA: TGTGCCAGCAGCTTACGGAGATTGGGCGCCGGGGAGCTGTTTTTT
CDR3: CASSLRRLGAGELFF

size: many
J: TRBJ2-1
D: TRBD1
V: TRBV10-3
DNA: TGTGCCGCGGCTGGACAGGCCAGCTCCTACAATGAGCAGTTCTTC
CDR3: CAAAGQASSYNEQFF

size: many
J: TRBJ2-2
D: .
V: TRBV29-1
DNA: TGCAGCGCACGGACCAGATCTACCGGGGAGCTGTTTTTT
CDR3: CSARTRSTGELFF

size: .
J: TRBJ2-2
D: .
V: TRBV5-5
DNA: TGTGCCAGCAGCCTCCGACTTGATGTGGAGGATCTGTTTTTT
CDR3: CASSLRLDVEDLFF

size: .
J: TRBJ1-4
D: .
V: TRBV6-2/TRBV6-3
DNA: TGTGCCAGCAGATCCAGGGGTGCTAATGAAAAACTGTTTTTT
CDR3: CASRSRGANEKLFF

size: medium-sized
J: TRBJ2-7
D: .
V: TRBV29-1
DNA: TGCAGCGTTGTACCAGGTAGTAAGATCTACGAGCAGTACTTC
CDR3: CSVVPGSKIYEQYF

size: many
J: TRBJ1-2
D: .
V: TRBV27
DNA: TGTGCCAGCTATGACCGGGGAGTTAGTGGCTACACCTTC
CDR3: CASYDRGVSGYTF

size: many
J: TRBJ2-3
D: TRBD1
V: TRBV29-1
DNA: TGCAGCGTTTACAGGGGGCTGGCAACAGATACGCAGTATTTT
CDR3: CSVYRGLATDTQYF

size: .
J: TRBJ1-2
D: .
V: TRBV20-1
DNA: TGCAGTGCTAGAGTAGACTATGGCTACACCTTC
CDR3: CSARVDYGYTF

size: many
J: TRBJ2-1
D: .
V: TRBV7-8
DNA: TGTGCCAGCAGCTCCCCTAGCGCGGGAATTAATGAGCAGTTCTTC
CDR3: CASSSPSAGINEQFF

size: many
J: TRBJ2-3
D: .
V: TRBV5-4
DNA: TGTGCCAGCAGCTTGTTCTCAGGGACTAGCACAGATACGCAGTATTTT
CDR3: CASSLFSGTSTDTQYF

size: many
J: TRBJ2-1
D: .
V: TRBV6-1
DNA: TGTGCCGTCCATGAGCAGTTCTTC
CDR3: CAVHEQFF

size: few
J: TRBJ1-1
D: .
V: TRBV19
DNA: TGTGCCAGTAGTCCGGACAGTGGTCGGAACACTGAAGCTTTCTTT
CDR3: CASSPDSGRNTEAFF

size: many
J: TRBJ2-5
D: .
V: TRBV29-1
DNA: TGCAGCGTCCGGGAGTACCAAGAGACCCAGTACTTC
CDR3: CSVREYQETQYF

size: many
J: TRBJ2-4
D: TRBD2
V: TRBV5-1
DNA: TGCGCCAGCAGCTTTCTAGCGGGAGATTCTTTCCAGTACTTC
CDR3: CASSFLAGDSFQYF

size: many
J: TRBJ2-1
D: TRBD2
V: TRBV12-3/TRBV12-4
DNA: TGTGCCAGCAGATCCAGGGGACTAGCGGGAGGGGGCCTATCCTACAATGAGCAGTTCTTC
CDR3: CASRSRGLAGGGLSYNEQFF